Shown below are 2 T cell receptor beta chains from a single sample sequenced in a study of T cell changes during pregnancy in multiple sclerosis. The data were produced by immunoSEQ multiplex PCR, yet TCRdb's version contains in-frame clones alone and is incomplete. The profile shows 26,000 or so clones, about nine tenths of them singletons. The material sequenced was CD4+ T cells from peripheral blood mononuclear cells, taken in the first trimester of pregnancy. The source is a female donor in good health, enrolled as a control in a pregnancy study.

This chain links TRBV4-3 with TRBJ2-1; 9 positions agree with TRBD2. V lost 3 bases and J lost 7; bases outside the gene matches: 10. Germline V gene data show CDR1 as LGHNA and CDR2 as YSLEER. This CDR3 is built from 16 residues. This CDR3 reads CASSHIGGRAGNEQFF. CDR3 bases: TGCGCCAGCAGCCACATCGGCGGGAGGGCCGGGAATGAGCAGTTCTTC.

The chain links TRBV5-1 to TRBJ2-3; 15 nucleotides align to TRBD2. V was pared by 3 bases and J by 4 bases, with 3 bases of the junction left unmatched. The germline gives CDR1 SGHRS, CDR2 YFSETQ. The CDR3 has 16 residues. The CDR3 nucleotides are TGCGCCAGCAGCTGGACTAGCGGGGGGGCCCCAGATACGCAGTATTTT. As protein: CASSWTSGGAPDTQYF.